These 22 T cell receptor beta chains originate from one sample sequenced in a study of blood T cell repertoires in COVID-19. Generated by immunoSEQ multiplex PCR, the TCRdb table keeps only in-frame clones and is missing some. The data show 110,000 or so clones, approximately 90% seen once. Sample: peripheral blood. The receptors stem from a human donor with acute or convalescent COVID-19. The donor label of this sample is uncertain.

J is TRBJ1-3 and V is TRBV10-3, with D unclear. Deletions cut 4 bases from V and 0 bases from J, with 7 bases between. The CDR3 sequence is 14 residues long. Looked up from germline, CDR1 is ENHRY and CDR2 is SYGVKD. The CDR3: CAISAVLSGNTIYF. CDR3 DNA sequence: TGTGCCATCAGTGCGGTCCTCTCTGGAAACACCATATATTTT.

The chain uses TRBV6-5 and TRBJ1-4; TRBD1 matches at 8 bases. V trimming: 0 bases; J trimming: 5 bases; junction bases outside the gene matches: 2. The CDR3 totals 15 residues. Germline V gene lookup returns CDR1 MNHEY and CDR2 SVGAGI. The CDR3 here is CASSYSRQGNEKLFF. As DNA, the CDR3 is TGTGCCAGCAGTTACTCCAGACAGGGGAATGAAAAACTGTTTTTT.

The chain recombines TRBV6-5 with TRBJ2-1, with D possibly being TRBD2 (6 bases). Trimming removed 10 bases from V and 4 bases from J, with 20 bases in between. Per the germline V gene, CDR1 is MNHEY and CDR2 is SVGAGI. The CDR3 runs to 15 residues. CDR3 protein: CATRRGEAGYNEQFF. The CDR3 coding sequence is TGTGCCACCCGAAGAGGGGAGGCGGGGTACAATGAGCAGTTCTTC.

The chain employs TRBV29-1 and TRBJ1-5; D is ambiguous. V was clipped by 2 bases and J by 3 bases, with 8 bases between them. The CDR3 covers 13 residues. Germline CDR1 and CDR2: SQVTM and ANQGSEA. The CDR3 bases are TGCAGCGTTGAATTTCAGATCAATCAGCCCCAGCATTTT. Translated, it gives CSVEFQINQPQHF.

This clone was recorded only once. The rearrangement joins TRBV4-1 to TRBJ1-4, with 10 bases matching TRBD1. The CDR3 spans 15 residues. J gave up 6 bases and V 4 bases, and 5 bases lay outside the gene matches. The germline gives CDR1 MGHRA, CDR2 YSYEKL. The CDR3 here is CASSPRTGGDEKLFF. The DNA of the CDR3 is TGCGCCAGCAGCCCTAGGACAGGGGGGGATGAAAAACTGTTTTTT.

The CDR3 here is CASSLSDSTDTQYF. Here the CDR3 DNA reads TGTGCCAGCAGCTTATCGGACTCCACAGATACGCAGTATTTT. This chain connects TRBV7-9 to TRBJ2-3, with D perhaps TRBD2 (5 bases). In germline, CDR1 is SEHNR, CDR2 FQNEAQ (reference sequence). CDR3 size: 14 residues. V was shortened by 2 bases and J by 2 bases, with 8 bases between the two germline ends.

CDR3 amino acids: CASSLEGGGPPDTQYF. The CDR3 coding sequence is TGTGCCAGCAGCTTGGAAGGGGGAGGGCCCCCAGATACGCAGTATTTT. J is TRBJ2-3 and V is TRBV5-8; D might be TRBD2 (7 bases). V was trimmed by 0 bases and J by 4 bases, leaving 15 bases between them. CDR3 size: 16 residues. Germline-derived CDR1 and CDR2 are SGHTS and YDEGEE. The entire variable domain, with the rest obtained from reference TRBV5-8 and TRBJ2-3, is as follows: EAGVTQSPTHLIKTRGQQATLRCSPISGHTSVYWYQQALGLGLQFLLWYDEGEERNRGNFPPRFSGRQFPNYSSELNVNALELEDSALYLCASSLEGGGPPDTQYFGPGTRLTVL.

Comments on this clone: The same CDR3 also results from other DNA sequences found in this sample. This chain uses TRBV28 with TRBJ1-2, with TRBD1 identical over 10 bases. V gave up 5 bases and J gave up 7 bases; unmatched junction bases: 4. This CDR3 contains 13 residues. Looked up from germline, CDR1 is MDHEN and CDR2 is SYDVKM. The CDR3 nucleotides read TGTGCCAGCAGTCCCTGGACAGGGGGTGGCTACACCTTC. It specifies CASSPWTGGGYTF.

The table lists this clone with a count of one. V is TRBV13 and J is TRBJ2-1; 9 bases line up with TRBD2. J gave up 0 bases and V 1 base, and 1 base lay outside the gene matches. The CDR3 is made up of 16 amino acids. Germline CDR1 is PRHDT and CDR2 is FYEKMQ (reference sequence). In DNA, the CDR3 is TGTGCCAGCAGCTTAGTTAGCGGGGGCTCCTACAATGAGCAGTTCTTC. It yields the protein CASSLVSGGSYNEQFF.

This chain connects TRBV7-9 to TRBJ2-7; 9 nucleotides match TRBD1. The length of the CDR3 is 14 residues. V dropped 6 bases and J dropped 5; count of bases not matched to a gene: 8. Germline CDR1 is SEHNR and CDR2 is FQNEAQ (reference sequence). CDR3 bases: TGTGCCAGCAGTCCCCGGGACAGGGACGACGAGCAGTACTTC. It is translated as CASSPRDRDDEQYF.

The rearrangement uses TRBV5-1 and TRBJ1-4; D perhaps matches TRBD1 (5 bases). V shed 4 bases and J shed 8 bases, with 15 bases lying between them. The CDR3 loop spans 14 amino acids. CDR1 is SGHRS, CDR2 YFSETQ, per germline. The CDR3 DNA reads as TGCGCCAGCAGCCCCGGGACTGCTGGGGAAAAACTGTTTTTT. This gives the protein CASSPGTAGEKLFF.

The V and J genes are TRBV5-1 and TRBJ2-4, with D maybe TRBD2 (5 bases). V was shortened by 2 bases and J by 3 bases, with 12 bases between the two germline ends. Germline-derived CDR1 and CDR2 are SGHRS and YFSETQ. The CDR3 spans 15 residues. CDR3 DNA: TGCGCCAGCAGCTTAACTCCGGGGAGCAAAAACATTCAGTACTTC. Translating it yields CASSLTPGSKNIQYF.

The chain combines TRBV9 with TRBJ2-3, with a possible D match to TRBD2 (6 bases). In germline, CDR1 is SGDLS, CDR2 YYNGEE. CDR3 length equals 13 residues. Trimming removed 5 bases at V and 5 bases at J, with 12 bases between. CDR3 coding DNA: TGTGCCAGCAGGGGGGGACGAGGAGATACGCAGTATTTT. Translation: CASRGGRGDTQYF.

V and J are TRBV4-3 and TRBJ2-1; 9 positions agree with TRBD1. CDR1 is LGHNA, CDR2 YSLEER, per germline. The ends lost 0 bases at V and 2 bases at J; junction bases unmatched: 5. The CDR3 extends over 17 amino acids. The CDR3 sequence: CASSQDRGQGTYNEQFF. CDR3 DNA sequence: TGCGCCAGCAGCCAAGATAGAGGACAGGGGACCTACAATGAGCAGTTCTTC.

The chain uses TRBV29-1 and TRBJ2-7; weak D call: TRBD2 (5 bases). The V end lost 2 bases, the J end lost 2 bases, and 10 bases lay between the germline ends. The CDR3 loop spans 13 amino acids. Germline V gene data show CDR1 as SQVTM and CDR2 as ANQGSEA. The CDR3 bases are TGCAGCGTTGAAAGCGGTCAGACCTACGAGCAGTACTTC. It codes for CSVESGQTYEQYF.

The chain carries TRBV5-4 and TRBJ1-6; D remains unclear. This CDR3 is 12 amino acids long. The germline CDR1 and CDR2 sequences are SGHNT and YYREEE (reference sequence). The V and J ends lost 4 bases and 5 bases respectively, with 4 bases between them. The CDR3 loop reads CASSTDNSPLHF. The CDR3 DNA reads as TGTGCCAGCAGCACAGATAATTCACCCCTCCACTTT. The full variable domain, rest sourced from reference TRBV5-4 and TRBJ1-6, is ETGVTQSPTHLIKTRGQQVTLRCSSQSGHNTVSWYQQALGQGPQFIFQYYREEENGRGNFPPRFSGLQFPNYSSELNVNALELDDSALYLCASSTDNSPLHFGNGTRLTVT.

The V call is TRBV25-1, the J call TRBJ2-6; D is unclear. Germline V gene lookup returns CDR1 MGHDK and CDR2 SYGVNS. The CDR3 contains 13 residues. Trimming pared 8 bases from V and 4 bases from J, leaving 9 bases between. Here the CDR3 reads CASLGVGANVLTF. CDR3 in DNA: TGTGCCAGCTTGGGCGTCGGGGCCAACGTCCTGACTTTC.

The chain links TRBV19 to TRBJ1-1; no definite D call. V dropped 1 base and J dropped 0 bases, with 3 bases sitting between them. The CDR3 is made up of 13 amino acids. Germline CDR1 LNHDA, CDR2 SQIVND (reference sequence). CDR3 residues: CASSIALNTEAFF. DNA for the CDR3: TGTGCCAGTAGTATAGCATTGAACACTGAAGCTTTCTTT.

V gene TRBV19 combines with J gene TRBJ2-7, with TRBD1 matching 8 bases. This CDR3 comprises 19 residues. Germline V CDR1 and CDR2: LNHDA, SQIVND (reference sequence). V shed 5 bases and J 7 bases; nucleotides not matched to a gene: 25. CDR3 region: CASSLSGTGTRVGLGEQYF. The CDR3 bases are TGTGCCAGTAGTCTTTCCGGGACAGGAACAAGGGTTGGACTGGGGGAGCAGTACTTC.

V gene TRBV5-1 combines with J gene TRBJ2-1; 9 bases fit TRBD1. The CDR3 consists of 14 residues. V lost 3 bases to trimming and J lost 10 bases; unmatched junction nucleotides: 8. Looked up from germline, CDR1 is SGHRS and CDR2 is YFSETQ. The DNA of the CDR3 is TGCGCCAGCAGCTGGGGACAGGGTCTGGTCGAGCAGTTCTTC. It codes for CASSWGQGLVEQFF. The full variable domain, with the rest looked up from reference TRBV5-1 and TRBJ2-1, is KAGVTQTPRYLIKTRGQQVTLSCSPISGHRSVSWYQQTPGQGLQFLFEYFSETQRNKGNFPGRFSGRQFSNSRSEMNVSTLELGDSALYLCASSWGQGLVEQFFGPGTRLTVL.

V is TRBV7-9 and J is TRBJ2-2, with D uncertain. The length of the CDR3 is 15 residues. V lost 7 bases and J 0 bases, leaving 12 bases between the germline ends. CDR1 and CDR2 from the germline V gene are SEHNR and FQNEAQ (reference sequence). This CDR3 is CASTQGAANTGELFF. CDR3 bases: TGTGCCAGCACCCAAGGCGCCGCGAACACCGGGGAGCTGTTTTTT.

In DNA form, the CDR3 reads TGTGCCAGCAGCTTGGAACAGGGAAACTATGGCTACACCTTC. Its translation is CASSLEQGNYGYTF. The gene calls are TRBV5-4 and TRBJ1-2; D may be TRBD1 (6 bases). V shed 0 bases and J shed 2 bases, with 8 bases lying between them. From germline, CDR1 is SGHNT and CDR2 YYREEE (reference sequence). The CDR3 covers 14 residues.